This record looks at one TCR beta chain sequence and its context. Second-dose intervals of approximately 4 or approximately 12 weeks were pooled. The data were produced by immunoSEQ multiplex PCR, yet TCRdb's version contains in-frame clones alone and is incomplete. This table has 95,000 to 150,000 clones, around 92% appearing once. Trimming shortened V by 3 bases and J by 3 bases, and 9 bases separated the two germline ends. Looked up from germline, CDR1 is SGHNT and CDR2 is YYREEE (reference sequence). The CDR3 covers 13 residues. This record belongs to a study of T cell responses to AZD1222 COVID-19 vaccine.

Sequenced material: peripheral blood, taken 28 days after the second AZD1222 dose. The chain is built from TRBV5-4 and TRBJ2-5; possibly TRBD1 or TRBD2 for D (6 bases each). The TCR originated in an adult who received the AZD1222 COVID-19 vaccine. In DNA form, the CDR3 reads TGTGCCAGCAGCTGGGGGGCGGAAGAGACCCAGTACTTC. Translation: CASSWGAEETQYF. Full variable domain (missing parts from reference TRBV5-4 and TRBJ2-5): ETGVTQSPTHLIKTRGQQVTLRCSSQSGHNTVSWYQQALGQGPQFIFQYYREEENGRGNFPPRFSGLQFPNYSSELNVNALELDDSALYLCASSWGAEETQYFGPGTRLLVL.